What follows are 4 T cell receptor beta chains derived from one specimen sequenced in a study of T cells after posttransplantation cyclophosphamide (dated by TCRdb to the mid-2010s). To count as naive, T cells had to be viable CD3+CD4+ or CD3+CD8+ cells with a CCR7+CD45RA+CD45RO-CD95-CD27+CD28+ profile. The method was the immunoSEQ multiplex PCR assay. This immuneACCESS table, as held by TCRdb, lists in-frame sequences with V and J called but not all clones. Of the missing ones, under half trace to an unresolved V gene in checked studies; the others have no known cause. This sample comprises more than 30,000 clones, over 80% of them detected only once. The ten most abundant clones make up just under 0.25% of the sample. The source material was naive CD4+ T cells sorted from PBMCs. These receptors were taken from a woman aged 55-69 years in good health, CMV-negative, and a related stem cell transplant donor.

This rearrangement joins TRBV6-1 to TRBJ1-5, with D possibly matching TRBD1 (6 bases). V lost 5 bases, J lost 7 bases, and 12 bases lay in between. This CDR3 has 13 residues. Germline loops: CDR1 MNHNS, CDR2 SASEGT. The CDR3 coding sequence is TGTGCCAGCAGTCCCCCGGGGGGCCAGCCCCAGCATTTT. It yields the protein CASSPPGGQPQHF.

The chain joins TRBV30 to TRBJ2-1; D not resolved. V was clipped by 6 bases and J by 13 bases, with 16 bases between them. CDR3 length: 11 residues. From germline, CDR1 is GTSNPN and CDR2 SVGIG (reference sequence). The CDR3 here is CACFIVGSQFF. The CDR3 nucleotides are TGTGCCTGCTTCATAGTTGGTTCCCAGTTCTTC.

The CDR3 DNA follows: TGCGCCAGCAGCAGATCTCGGGACAGAACCTACGAGCAGTACTTC. Encoded protein: CASSRSRDRTYEQYF. The V gene is TRBV5-1, the J gene TRBJ2-7; 7 nucleotides align to TRBD1. This CDR3 spans 15 amino acids. V dropped 4 bases and J dropped 2; count of bases not matched to a gene: 9. The germline CDR1 and CDR2 sequences are SGHRS and YFSETQ.

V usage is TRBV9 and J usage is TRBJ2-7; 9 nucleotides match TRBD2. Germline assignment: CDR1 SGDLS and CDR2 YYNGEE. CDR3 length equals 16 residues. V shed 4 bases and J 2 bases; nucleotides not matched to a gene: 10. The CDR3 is CASSPFGAGGPYEQYF. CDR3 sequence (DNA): TGTGCCAGCAGCCCCTTTGGAGCGGGGGGCCCCTACGAGCAGTACTTC.